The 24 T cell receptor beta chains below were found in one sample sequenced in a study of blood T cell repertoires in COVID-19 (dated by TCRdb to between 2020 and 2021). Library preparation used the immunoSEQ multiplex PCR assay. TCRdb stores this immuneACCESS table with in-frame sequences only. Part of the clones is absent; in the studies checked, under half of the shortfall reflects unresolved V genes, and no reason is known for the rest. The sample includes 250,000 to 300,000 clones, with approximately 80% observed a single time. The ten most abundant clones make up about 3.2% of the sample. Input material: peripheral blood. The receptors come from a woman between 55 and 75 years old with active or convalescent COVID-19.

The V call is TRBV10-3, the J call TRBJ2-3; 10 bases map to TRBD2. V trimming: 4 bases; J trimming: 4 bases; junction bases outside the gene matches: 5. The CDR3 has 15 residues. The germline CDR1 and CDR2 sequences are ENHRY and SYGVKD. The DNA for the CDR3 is TGTGCCATCAGTGTAGCGGGGGGCCGACCAGATACGCAGTATTTT. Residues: CAISVAGGRPDTQYF.

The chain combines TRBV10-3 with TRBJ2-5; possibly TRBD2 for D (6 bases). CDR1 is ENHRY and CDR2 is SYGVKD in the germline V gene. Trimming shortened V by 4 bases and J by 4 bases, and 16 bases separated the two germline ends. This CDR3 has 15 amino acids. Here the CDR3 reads CAISVGSGGGETQYF. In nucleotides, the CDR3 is TGTGCCATCAGTGTAGGTTCTGGGGGAGGAGAGACCCAGTACTTC.

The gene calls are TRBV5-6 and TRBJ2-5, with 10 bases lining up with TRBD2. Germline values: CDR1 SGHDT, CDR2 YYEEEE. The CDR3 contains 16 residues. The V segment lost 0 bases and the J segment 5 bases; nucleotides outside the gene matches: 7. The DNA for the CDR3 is TGTGCCAGCAGCTTGGGGCCAGCGGGGGGGCCGGAGACCCAGTACTTC. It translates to CASSLGPAGGPETQYF.

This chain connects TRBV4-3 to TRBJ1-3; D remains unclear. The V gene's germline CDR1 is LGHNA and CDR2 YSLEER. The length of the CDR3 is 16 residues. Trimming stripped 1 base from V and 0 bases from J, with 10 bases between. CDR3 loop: CASSQGGLISGNTIYF. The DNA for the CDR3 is TGCGCCAGCAGCCAAGGCGGCCTCATCTCTGGAAACACCATATATTTT.

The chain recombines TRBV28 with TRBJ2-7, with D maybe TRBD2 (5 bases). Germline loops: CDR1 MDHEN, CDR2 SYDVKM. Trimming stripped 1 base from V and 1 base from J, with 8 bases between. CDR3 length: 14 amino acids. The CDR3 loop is CASSLSGKSYEQYF. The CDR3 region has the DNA TGTGCCAGCAGTTTATCGGGGAAGTCCTACGAGCAGTACTTC.

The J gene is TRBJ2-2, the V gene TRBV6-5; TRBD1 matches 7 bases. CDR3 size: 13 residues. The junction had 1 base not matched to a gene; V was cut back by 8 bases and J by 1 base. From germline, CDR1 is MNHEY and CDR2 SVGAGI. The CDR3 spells CASGDRNTGELFF. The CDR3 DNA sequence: TGTGCCAGCGGGGACAGGAACACCGGGGAGCTGTTTTTT.

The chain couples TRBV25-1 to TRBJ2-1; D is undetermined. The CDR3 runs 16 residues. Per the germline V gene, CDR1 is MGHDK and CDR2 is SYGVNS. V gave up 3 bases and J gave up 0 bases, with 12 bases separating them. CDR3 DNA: TGTGCCAGCAGTGATTCTCGGCCTAGCTCCTACAATGAGCAGTTCTTC. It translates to CASSDSRPSSYNEQFF.

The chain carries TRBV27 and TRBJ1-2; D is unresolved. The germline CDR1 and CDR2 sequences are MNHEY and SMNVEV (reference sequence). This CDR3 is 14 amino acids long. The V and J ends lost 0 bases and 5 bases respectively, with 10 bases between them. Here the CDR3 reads CASSLSAERYGYTF. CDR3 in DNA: TGTGCCAGCAGTTTATCCGCGGAAAGATATGGCTACACCTTC.

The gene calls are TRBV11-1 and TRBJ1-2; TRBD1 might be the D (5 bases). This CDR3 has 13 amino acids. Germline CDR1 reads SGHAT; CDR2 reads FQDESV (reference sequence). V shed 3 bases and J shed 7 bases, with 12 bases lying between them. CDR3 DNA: TGTGCCAGCAGCTTGGGGCAGCCCTTTGGCTACACCTTC. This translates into CASSLGQPFGYTF.

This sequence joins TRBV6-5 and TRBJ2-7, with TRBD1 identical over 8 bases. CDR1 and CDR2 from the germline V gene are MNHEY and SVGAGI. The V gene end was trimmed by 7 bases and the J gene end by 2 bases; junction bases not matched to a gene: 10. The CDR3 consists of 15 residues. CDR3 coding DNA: TGTGCCAGCACCCCAGGGGGCACTCCTGCCTACGAGCAGTACTTC. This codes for CASTPGGTPAYEQYF.

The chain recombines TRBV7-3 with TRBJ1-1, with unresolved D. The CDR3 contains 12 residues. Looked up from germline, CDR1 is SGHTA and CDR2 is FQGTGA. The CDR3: CVLREQRTEAFF. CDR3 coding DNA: TGTGTCTTGAGGGAACAGCGCACTGAAGCTTTCTTT.

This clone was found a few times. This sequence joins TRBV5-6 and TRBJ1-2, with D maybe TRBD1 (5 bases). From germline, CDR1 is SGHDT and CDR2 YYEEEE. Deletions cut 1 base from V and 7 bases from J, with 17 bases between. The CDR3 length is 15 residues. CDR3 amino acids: CASSLYSPLGPGYTF. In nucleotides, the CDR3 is TGTGCCAGCAGCTTGTATTCCCCATTGGGGCCTGGCTACACCTTC.

This CDR3 is CASTGQGNTGELFF. The CDR3 nucleotides are TGTGCCAGTACGGGACAGGGCAACACCGGGGAGCTGTTTTTT. The chain employs TRBV2 and TRBJ2-2, with 9 positions matching TRBD1. Trimming cost V 9 bases and J 2 bases; bases outside gene matches: 4. Germline V gives CDR1 SNHLY, CDR2 FYNNEI. This CDR3 region has 14 residues.

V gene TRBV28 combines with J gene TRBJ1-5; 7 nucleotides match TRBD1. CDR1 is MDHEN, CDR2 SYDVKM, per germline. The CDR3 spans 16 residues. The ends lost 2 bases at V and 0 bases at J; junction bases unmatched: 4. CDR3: CASSLLTGNSNQPQHF. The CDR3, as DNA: TGTGCCAGCAGTTTACTGACAGGGAATAGCAATCAGCCCCAGCATTTT. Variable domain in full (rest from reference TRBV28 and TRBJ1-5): DVKVTQSSRYLVKRTGEKVFLECVQDMDHENMFWYRQDPGLGLRLIYFSYDVKMKEKGDIPEGYSVSREKKERFSLILESASTNQTSMYLCASSLLTGNSNQPQHFGDGTRLSIL.

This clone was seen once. Here the CDR3 reads CASSLRASGAYEQYF. The CDR3 DNA follows: TGTGCCAGCAGCTTAAGGGCTAGCGGGGCCTACGAGCAGTACTTC. This chain uses TRBV7-3 with TRBJ2-7, with TRBD2 matching over 9 bases. This CDR3 region has 15 residues. V trimming: 1 base; J trimming: 2 bases; junction bases outside the gene matches: 3. Germline V gives CDR1 SGHTA, CDR2 FQGTGA.

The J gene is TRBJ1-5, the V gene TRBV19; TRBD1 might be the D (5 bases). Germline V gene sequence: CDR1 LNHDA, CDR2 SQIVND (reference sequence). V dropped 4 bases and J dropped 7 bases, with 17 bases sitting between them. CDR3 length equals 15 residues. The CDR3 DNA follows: TGTGCCAGTAGTACCCCCGGGGGACGAGGACAGCCCCAGCATTTT. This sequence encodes CASSTPGGRGQPQHF.

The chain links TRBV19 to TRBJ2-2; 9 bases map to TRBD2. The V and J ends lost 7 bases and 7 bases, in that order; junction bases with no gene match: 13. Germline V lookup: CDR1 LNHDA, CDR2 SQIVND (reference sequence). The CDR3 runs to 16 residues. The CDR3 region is CASTLSGGASGGELFF. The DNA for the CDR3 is TGTGCCAGTACCCTTAGCGGGGGCGCTTCGGGCGGGGAGCTGTTTTTT. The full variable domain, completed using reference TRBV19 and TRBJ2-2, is DGGITQSPKYLFRKEGQNVTLSCEQNLNHDAMYWYRQDPGQGLRLIYYSQIVNDFQKGDIAEGYSVSREKKESFPLTVTSAQKNPTAFYLCASTLSGGASGGELFFGEGSRLTVL.

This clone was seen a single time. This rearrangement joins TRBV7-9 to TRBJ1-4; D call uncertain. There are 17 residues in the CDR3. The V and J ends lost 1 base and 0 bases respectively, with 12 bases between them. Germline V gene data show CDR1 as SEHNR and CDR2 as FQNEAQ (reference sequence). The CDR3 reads CASSLGPSVATNEKLFF. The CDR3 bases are TGTGCCAGCAGCTTAGGCCCGTCGGTGGCAACTAATGAAAAACTGTTTTTT.

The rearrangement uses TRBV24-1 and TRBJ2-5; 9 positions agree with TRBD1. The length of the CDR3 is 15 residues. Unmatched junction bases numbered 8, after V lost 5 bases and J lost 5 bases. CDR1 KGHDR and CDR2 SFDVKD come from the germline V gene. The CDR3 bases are TGTGCCACCAGTGGCTCAGGGACAGGGAAGGAGACCCAGTACTTC. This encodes CATSGSGTGKETQYF.

The CDR3 spells CASSQRFSGREYTGELFF. CDR3 nucleotide sequence: TGCGCCAGCAGCCAACGGTTTTCAGGGAGGGAGTACACCGGGGAGCTGTTTTTT. This chain links TRBV4-3 with TRBJ2-2, with TRBD2 matching over 7 bases. Per the germline V gene, CDR1 is LGHNA and CDR2 is YSLEER. This CDR3 has 18 residues. With V trimmed by 2 bases and J by 3 bases, 12 bases remained unmatched.

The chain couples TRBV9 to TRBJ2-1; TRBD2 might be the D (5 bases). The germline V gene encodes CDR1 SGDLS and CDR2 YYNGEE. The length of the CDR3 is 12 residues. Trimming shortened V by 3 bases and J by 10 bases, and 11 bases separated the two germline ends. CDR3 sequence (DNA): TGTGCCAGCAGCGCGAGACTAAGCGAGCAGTTCTTC. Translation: CASSARLSEQFF.

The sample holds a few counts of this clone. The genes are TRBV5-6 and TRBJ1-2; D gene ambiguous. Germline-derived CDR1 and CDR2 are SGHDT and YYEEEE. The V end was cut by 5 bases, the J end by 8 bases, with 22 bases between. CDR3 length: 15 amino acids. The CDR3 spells CASRPRRAPYNGYTF. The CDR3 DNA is TGTGCCAGCAGACCCCGGAGGGCGCCCTATAACGGCTACACCTTC. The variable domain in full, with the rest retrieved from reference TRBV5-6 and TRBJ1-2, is DAGVTQSPTHLIKTRGQQVTLRCSPKSGHDTVSWYQQALGQGPQFIFQYYEEEERQRGNFPDRFSGHQFPNYSSELNVNALLLGDSALYLCASRPRRAPYNGYTFGSGTRLTVV.

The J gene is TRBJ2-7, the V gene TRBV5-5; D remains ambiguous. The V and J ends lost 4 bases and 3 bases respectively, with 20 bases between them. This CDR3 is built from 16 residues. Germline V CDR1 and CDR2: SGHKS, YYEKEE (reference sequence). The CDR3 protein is CASSPRYRTLNYEQYF. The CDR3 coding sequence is TGTGCCAGCAGCCCCAGATACAGAACACTCAACTACGAGCAGTACTTC.

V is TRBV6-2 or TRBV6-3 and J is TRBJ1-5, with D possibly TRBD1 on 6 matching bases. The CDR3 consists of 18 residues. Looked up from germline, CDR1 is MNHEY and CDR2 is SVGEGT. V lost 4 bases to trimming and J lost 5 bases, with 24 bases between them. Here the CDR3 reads CASSSPLFDRTADQPQHF. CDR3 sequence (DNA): TGTGCCAGCAGTTCTCCCTTATTCGACAGGACTGCCGATCAGCCCCAGCATTTT.